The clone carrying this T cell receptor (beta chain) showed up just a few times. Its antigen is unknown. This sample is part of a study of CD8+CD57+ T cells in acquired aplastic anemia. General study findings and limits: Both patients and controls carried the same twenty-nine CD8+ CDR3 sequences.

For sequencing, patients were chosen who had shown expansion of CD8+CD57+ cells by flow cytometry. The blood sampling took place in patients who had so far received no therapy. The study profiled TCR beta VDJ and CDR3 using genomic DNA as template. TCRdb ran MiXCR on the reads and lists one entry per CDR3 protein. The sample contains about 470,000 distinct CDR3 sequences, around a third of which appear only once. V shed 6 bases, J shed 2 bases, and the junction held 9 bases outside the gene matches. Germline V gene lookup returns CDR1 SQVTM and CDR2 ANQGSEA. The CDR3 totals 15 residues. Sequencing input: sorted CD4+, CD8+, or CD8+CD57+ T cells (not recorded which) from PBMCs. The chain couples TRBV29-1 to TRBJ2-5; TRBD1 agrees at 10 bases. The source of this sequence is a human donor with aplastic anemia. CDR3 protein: CSVARDRGEQETQYF. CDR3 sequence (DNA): TGCAGCGTAGCAAGGGACAGGGGCGAACAAGAGACCCAGTACTTC.